This TCR beta chain appears in the sequencing data of a study of blood T cells in healthy people across ages. With a J-beta primer mix and a sample-barcoded 5' primer, a second PCR ran roughly 7 to 11 cycles. Tagging of each cDNA molecule was performed by a template-switch adaptor with 12 random nucleotides. TCRdb independently ran MiXCR on the 5' RACE reads; one entry per CDR3 protein. The profile shows about 780,000 distinct CDR3 sequences, less than 80% of them singletons. Healthy Caucasian individuals from Russia aged roughly 6 to 100 were enrolled as donors. No fewer than 6 million PBMCs went into each sample. Study-wide results and caveats: As age increased, TCR beta diversity per million T cells fell in a roughly linear fashion.

CDR1 is ENHRY and CDR2 is SYGVKD in the germline V gene. This CDR3 comprises 16 residues. The V end lost 4 bases, the J end lost 0 bases, and 14 bases lay between the germline ends. Notes on this clonotype: Its target is not known.

Material for sequencing was blood. The rearrangement links TRBV10-3 to TRBJ2-3; D call uncertain. This clonotype was obtained from a young man in good health. CDR3 in DNA: TGTGCCATCAGTGGCCCGGCAGGCCCGAGCACAGATACGCAGTATTTT. Its protein product is CAISGPAGPSTDTQYF.